The source of this T cell receptor beta chain is a study of PD-1 blockade in classical Hodgkin lymphoma. Profiled with immunoSEQ multiplex PCR; TCRdb holds only in-frame clones, not every one. The table shows 95,000 to 120,000 clones, with about 89% occurring only once. Study-level results: Diminished baseline TCR diversity has been reported in newly diagnosed patients relative to healthy donors. With CD4+ cells, TCR diversity rose significantly by C4D1, but not with CD8+ cells. Exclusion covered patients beginning nivolumab under 1 year post-ASCT. For complete responders, baseline diversity was comparable to that of newly diagnosed patients.

Relapse after autologous stem cell transplantation occurred in every patient, and brentuximab vedotin exposure varied. Remarks on this clone: Antigen: not known.

Material: peripheral blood mononuclear cells (PBMCs), obtained before the second cycle of nivolumab. The sequence was collected from a human donor with classical Hodgkin lymphoma.

The DNA of the CDR3 is TGCGCCAGCAGCAGTACCAGGGGACCCTACGAGCAGTACTTC. This sequence encodes CASSSTRGPYEQYF. The chain links TRBV5-1 to TRBJ2-7, with D possibly TRBD1 on 6 matching bases. Germline V lookup: CDR1 SGHRS, CDR2 YFSETQ. V lost 4 bases and J lost 2, with 13 bases in between. The CDR3 runs to 14 residues.